The sequence of this T cell receptor (beta chain) was determined in a study of shared clonotypes between healthy human individuals. TCRdb's copy holds only in-frame clones and misses some; the assay was immunoSEQ multiplex PCR. The table shows some 2 million clones, with about 95% occurring only once. Trimming shortened V by 0 bases and J by 8 bases, and 12 bases separated the two germline ends. The CDR3 contains 14 residues. Germline CDR1 reads SGDLS; CDR2 reads YYNGEE. CD45RO-negative CD8 cells positively selected for CCR7 made up the naive population, which excluded terminally differentiated effector memory CD45RA+ cells.

This chain joins TRBV9 and TRBJ2-4; D may be TRBD2 (5 bases). This receptor was obtained from a young man in good health. The sequencing input was naive CD8+ T cells sorted from blood. The DNA for the CDR3 is TGTGCCAGCAGCGTAGATGGGAAGGGAGACATTCAGTACTTC. Protein sequence: CASSVDGKGDIQYF.